This T cell receptor (beta chain) was profiled in a study of monozygotic twins with inflammatory bowel disease. Germline V CDR1 and CDR2: SGHTA, FQGTGA. The CDR3 totals 12 residues. From its re-call of the 5' RACE reads, TCRdb lists each CDR3 protein once, without DNA. In all, the sample yields under 200,000 distinct CDR3 sequences. The chain joins TRBV7-3 to TRBJ2-2. This receptor was taken from a human donor with ulcerative colitis or Crohn's disease, or a healthy co-twin of an affected twin (not recorded which). The sample comprised blood. The CDR3 sequence is CASSLVPGELFF.